This passage covers 3 T cell receptor beta chains from one sample sequenced in a study of T cell changes during pregnancy in multiple sclerosis. Repertoires were generated with immunoSEQ multiplex PCR, while TCRdb's copy carries only in-frame clones and drops some. The sample holds about 36,000 clones, about nine tenths seen once. Sequencing used CD8+ T cells from peripheral blood mononuclear cells, obtained in the third trimester of pregnancy. These receptors all come from a female donor with multiple sclerosis, enrolled in a pregnancy study.

The chain has TRBV27 and TRBJ1-2; possibly TRBD1 for D (5 bases). Germline lookup yields CDR1 MNHEY and CDR2 SMNVEV (reference sequence). Trimming removed 3 bases from V and 4 bases from J, with 15 bases in between. The CDR3 totals 15 residues. CDR3: CASSLTESLGYGYTF. The CDR3 DNA reads as TGTGCCAGCAGTTTGACAGAATCCCTTGGCTATGGCTACACCTTC.

This clone was seen only a few times. This rearrangement joins TRBV29-1 to TRBJ2-1; 14 nucleotides agree with TRBD2. The ends lost 6 bases at V and 9 bases at J; junction bases unmatched: 7. This CDR3 contains 14 residues. Germline V gives CDR1 SQVTM, CDR2 ANQGSEA. The CDR3 is CSVAGTSGSSEQFF. As DNA, the CDR3 is TGCAGCGTCGCCGGGACTAGCGGGAGTAGTGAGCAGTTCTTC.

The rearrangement joins TRBV7-9 to TRBJ2-7, with D perhaps TRBD1 (6 bases). CDR1 SEHNR and CDR2 FQNEAQ come from the germline V gene (reference sequence). V was shortened by 7 bases and J by 5 bases, with 15 bases between the two germline ends. The CDR3 covers 13 residues. CDR3 residues: CASTGRGFHEQYF. DNA of the CDR3: TGTGCCAGCACGGGCAGGGGTTTCCACGAGCAGTACTTC.